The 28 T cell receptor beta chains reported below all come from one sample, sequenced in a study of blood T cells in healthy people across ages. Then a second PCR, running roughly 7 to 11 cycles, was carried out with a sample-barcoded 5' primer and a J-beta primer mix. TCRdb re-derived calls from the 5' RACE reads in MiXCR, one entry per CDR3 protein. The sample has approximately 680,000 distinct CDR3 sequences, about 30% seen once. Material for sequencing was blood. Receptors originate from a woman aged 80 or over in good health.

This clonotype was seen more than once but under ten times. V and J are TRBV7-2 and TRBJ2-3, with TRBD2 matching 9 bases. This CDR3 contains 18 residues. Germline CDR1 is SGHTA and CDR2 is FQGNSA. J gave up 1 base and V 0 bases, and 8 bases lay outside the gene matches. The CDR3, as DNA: TGTGCCAGCAGCTTAGCGTGGGCCGGCGGGGGGGGCACAGATACGCAGTATTTT. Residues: CASSLAWAGGGGTDTQYF.

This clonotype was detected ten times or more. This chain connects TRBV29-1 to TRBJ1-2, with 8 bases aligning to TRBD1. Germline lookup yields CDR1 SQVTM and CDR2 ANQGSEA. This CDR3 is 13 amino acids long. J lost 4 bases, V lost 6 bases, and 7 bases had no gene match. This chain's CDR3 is CSVAGQALYGYTF. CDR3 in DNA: TGCAGCGTCGCGGGACAGGCCCTCTATGGCTACACCTTC.

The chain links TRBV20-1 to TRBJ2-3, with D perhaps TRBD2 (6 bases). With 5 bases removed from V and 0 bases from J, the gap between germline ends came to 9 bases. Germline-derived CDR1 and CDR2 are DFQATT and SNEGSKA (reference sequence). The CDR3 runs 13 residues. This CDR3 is CSAPSDSTDTQYF. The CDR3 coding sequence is TGCAGTGCTCCTAGCGATAGCACAGATACGCAGTATTTT.

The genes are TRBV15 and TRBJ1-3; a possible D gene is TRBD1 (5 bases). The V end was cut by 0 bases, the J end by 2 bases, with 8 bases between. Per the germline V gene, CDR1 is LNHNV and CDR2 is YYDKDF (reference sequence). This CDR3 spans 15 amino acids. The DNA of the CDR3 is TGTGCCACCAGCAGAGATAGGGGAACTGGAAACACCATATATTTT. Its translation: CATSRDRGTGNTIYF.

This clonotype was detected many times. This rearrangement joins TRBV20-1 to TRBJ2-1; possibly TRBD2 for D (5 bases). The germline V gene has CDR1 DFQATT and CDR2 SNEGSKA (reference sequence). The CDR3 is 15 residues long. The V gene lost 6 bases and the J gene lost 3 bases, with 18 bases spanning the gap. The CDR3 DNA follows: TGCAGTGCCCCGGACTCCTCTTTACTCTACAATGAGCAGTTCTTC. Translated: CSAPDSSLLYNEQFF.

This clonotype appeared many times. The chain's CDR3 is CASSLVMDQPQHF. Here the CDR3 DNA reads TGTGCCAGCAGCTTAGTAATGGATCAGCCCCAGCATTTT. This rearrangement joins TRBV7-2 to TRBJ1-5, with D unresolved. The V end was cut by 1 base, the J end by 5 bases, with 6 bases between. The CDR3 length is 13 residues. Germline V gives CDR1 SGHTA, CDR2 FQGNSA.

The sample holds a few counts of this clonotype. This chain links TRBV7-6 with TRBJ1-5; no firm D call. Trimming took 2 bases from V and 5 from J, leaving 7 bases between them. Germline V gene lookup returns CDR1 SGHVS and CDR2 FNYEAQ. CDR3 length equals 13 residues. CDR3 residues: CASSLSGDQPQHF. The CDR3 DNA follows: TGTGCCAGCAGCTTATCCGGGGATCAGCCCCAGCATTTT.

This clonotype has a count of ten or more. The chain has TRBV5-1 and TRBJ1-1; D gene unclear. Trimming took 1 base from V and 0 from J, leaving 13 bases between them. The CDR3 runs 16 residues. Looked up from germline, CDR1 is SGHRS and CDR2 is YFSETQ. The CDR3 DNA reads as TGCGCCAGCAGCTTGAAACGCAGCCTTATGAACACTGAAGCTTTCTTT. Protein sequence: CASSLKRSLMNTEAFF.

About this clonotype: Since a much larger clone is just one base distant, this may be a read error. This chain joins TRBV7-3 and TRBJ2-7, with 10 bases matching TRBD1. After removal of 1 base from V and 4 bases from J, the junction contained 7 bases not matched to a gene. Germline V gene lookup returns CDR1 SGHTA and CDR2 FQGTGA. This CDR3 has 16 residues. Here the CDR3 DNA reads TGTGCCAGCAGCTTAAACGCCGGGACAGGGGCATACGAGCAGTACTTC. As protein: CASSLNAGTGAYEQYF.

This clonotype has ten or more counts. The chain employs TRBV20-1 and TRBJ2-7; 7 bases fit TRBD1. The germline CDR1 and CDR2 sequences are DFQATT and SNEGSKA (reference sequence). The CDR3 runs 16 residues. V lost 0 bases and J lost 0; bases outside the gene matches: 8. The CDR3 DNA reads TGCAGTGCTAGAGATCCGGGACAGCTCTTCTCCTACGAGCAGTACTTC. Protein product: CSARDPGQLFSYEQYF.

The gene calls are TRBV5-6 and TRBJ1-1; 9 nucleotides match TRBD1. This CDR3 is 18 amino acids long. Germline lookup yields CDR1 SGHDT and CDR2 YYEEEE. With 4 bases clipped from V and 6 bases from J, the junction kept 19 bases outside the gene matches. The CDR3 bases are TGTGCCAGCAGCGTCCTACTACAGGGGGCGAAGGAGGGCGCTGAAGCTTTCTTT. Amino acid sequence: CASSVLLQGAKEGAEAFF.

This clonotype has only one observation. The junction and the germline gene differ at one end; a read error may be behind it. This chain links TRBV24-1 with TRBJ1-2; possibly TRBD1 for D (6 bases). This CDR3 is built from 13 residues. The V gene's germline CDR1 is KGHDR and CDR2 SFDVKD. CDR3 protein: CAISGGLNYGYTF. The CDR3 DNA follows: TGTGCCATCAGTGGGGGCCTGAACTATGGCTACACCTTC.

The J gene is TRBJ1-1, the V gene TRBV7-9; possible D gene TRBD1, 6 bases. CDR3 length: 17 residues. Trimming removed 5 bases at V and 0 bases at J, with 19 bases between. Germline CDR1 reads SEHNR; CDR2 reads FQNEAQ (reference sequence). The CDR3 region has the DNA TGTGCCAGCAGCACCCGGGCGAGGGAGGGGGTGAACACTGAAGCTTTCTTT. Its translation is CASSTRAREGVNTEAFF.

CDR3 region: CASSPPGANAGTEAFF. CDR3 DNA sequence: TGTGCCAGCAGTCCCCCCGGGGCAAACGCGGGCACTGAAGCTTTCTTT. The chain has TRBV5-6 and TRBJ1-1; tentative D call: TRBD1 (5 bases). The CDR3 covers 16 residues. V lost 5 bases to trimming and J lost 4 bases, with 21 bases between them. Germline V gene lookup returns CDR1 SGHDT and CDR2 YYEEEE.

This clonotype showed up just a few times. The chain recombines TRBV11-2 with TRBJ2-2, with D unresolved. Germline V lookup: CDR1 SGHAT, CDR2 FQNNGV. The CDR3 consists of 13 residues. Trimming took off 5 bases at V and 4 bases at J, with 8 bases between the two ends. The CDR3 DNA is TGTGCCAGCAGCCTGCGAACCACCGGGGAGCTGTTTTTT. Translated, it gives CASSLRTTGELFF.

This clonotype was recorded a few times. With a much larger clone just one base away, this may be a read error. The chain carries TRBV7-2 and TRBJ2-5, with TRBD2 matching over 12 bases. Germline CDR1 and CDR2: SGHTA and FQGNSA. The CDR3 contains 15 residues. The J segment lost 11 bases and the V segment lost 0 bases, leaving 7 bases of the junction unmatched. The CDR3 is CASSLARTSGNEQYF. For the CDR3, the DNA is TGTGCCAGCAGCTTAGCGCGGACTAGCGGGAATGAGCAGTACTTC.

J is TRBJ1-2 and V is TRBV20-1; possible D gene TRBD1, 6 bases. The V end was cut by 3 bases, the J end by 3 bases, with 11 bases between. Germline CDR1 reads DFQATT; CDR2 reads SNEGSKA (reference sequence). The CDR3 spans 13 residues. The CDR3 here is CSASSGHHYGYTF. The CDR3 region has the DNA TGCAGTGCTAGTTCGGGACATCACTATGGCTACACCTTC.

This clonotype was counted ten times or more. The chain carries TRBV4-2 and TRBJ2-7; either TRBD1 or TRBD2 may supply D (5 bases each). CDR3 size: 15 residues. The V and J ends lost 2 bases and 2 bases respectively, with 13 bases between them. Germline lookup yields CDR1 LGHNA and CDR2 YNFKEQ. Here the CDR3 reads CASSQPGTPPYEQYF. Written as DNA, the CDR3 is TGTGCCAGCAGCCAACCCGGGACGCCTCCCTACGAGCAGTACTTC.

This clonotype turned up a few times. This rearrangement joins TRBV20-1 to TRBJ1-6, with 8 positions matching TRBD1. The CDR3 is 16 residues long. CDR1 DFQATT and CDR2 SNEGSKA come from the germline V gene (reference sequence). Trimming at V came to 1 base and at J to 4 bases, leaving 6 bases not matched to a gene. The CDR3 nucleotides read TGCAGTGCTAGAGTCCCAGGGGGCGGTTATAATTCACCCCTCCACTTT. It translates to CSARVPGGGYNSPLHF.

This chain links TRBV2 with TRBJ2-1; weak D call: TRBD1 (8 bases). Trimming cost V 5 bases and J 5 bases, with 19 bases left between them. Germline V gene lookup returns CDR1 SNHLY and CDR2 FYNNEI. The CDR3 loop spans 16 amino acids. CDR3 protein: CASSRGYRGGDNEQFF. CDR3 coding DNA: TGTGCCAGCAGTAGAGGGTACAGGGGGGGAGACAATGAGCAGTTCTTC.

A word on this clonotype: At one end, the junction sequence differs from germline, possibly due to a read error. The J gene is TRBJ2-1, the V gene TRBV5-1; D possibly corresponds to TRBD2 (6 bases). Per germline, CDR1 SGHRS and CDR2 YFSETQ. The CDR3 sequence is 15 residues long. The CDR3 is CTSSLAGGAWNEQFF. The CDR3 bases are TGCACCAGCAGCTTGGCCGGCGGGGCCTGGAATGAGCAGTTCTTC.

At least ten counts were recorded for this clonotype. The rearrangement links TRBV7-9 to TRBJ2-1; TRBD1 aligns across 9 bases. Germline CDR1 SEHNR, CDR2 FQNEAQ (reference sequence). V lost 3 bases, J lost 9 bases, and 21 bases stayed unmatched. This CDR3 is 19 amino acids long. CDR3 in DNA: TGTGCCAGCAGCTTGCCCACAGGCTATCGGGACAGGGCCTCCCGTGAGCAGTTCTTC. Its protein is CASSLPTGYRDRASREQFF.

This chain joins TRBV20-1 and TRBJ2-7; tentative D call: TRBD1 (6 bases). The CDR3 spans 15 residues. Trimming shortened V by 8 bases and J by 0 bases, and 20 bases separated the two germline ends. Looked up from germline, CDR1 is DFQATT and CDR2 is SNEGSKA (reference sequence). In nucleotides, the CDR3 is TGCAGTTCCCGGAGTGGGGCAGGGGACTCCTACGAGCAGTACTTC. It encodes CSSRSGAGDSYEQYF.

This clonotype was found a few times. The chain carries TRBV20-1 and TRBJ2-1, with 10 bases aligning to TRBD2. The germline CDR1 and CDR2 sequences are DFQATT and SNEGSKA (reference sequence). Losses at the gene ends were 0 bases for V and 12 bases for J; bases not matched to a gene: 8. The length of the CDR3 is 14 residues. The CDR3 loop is CSARDFLASGRQFF. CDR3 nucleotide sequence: TGCAGTGCTAGAGATTTTTTAGCTAGCGGGAGGCAGTTCTTC.

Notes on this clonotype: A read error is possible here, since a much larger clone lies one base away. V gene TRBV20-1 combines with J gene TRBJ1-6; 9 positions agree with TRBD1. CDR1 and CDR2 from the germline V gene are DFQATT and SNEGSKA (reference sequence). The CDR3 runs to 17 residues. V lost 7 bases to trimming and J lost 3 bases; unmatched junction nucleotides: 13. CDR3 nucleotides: TGCAGTGTTAAAACCCGAGGACAGGGGCTCTATAATTCACCCCTCCACTTT. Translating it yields CSVKTRGQGLYNSPLHF.

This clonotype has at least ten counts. The CDR3 here is CASSHIRDSRETQYF. The CDR3 coding sequence is TGTGCCAGCAGTCATATCCGAGACAGCAGGGAGACCCAGTACTTC. The chain uses TRBV6-1 and TRBJ2-5, with D possibly matching TRBD1 (5 bases). The CDR3 length is 15 residues. Germline V lookup: CDR1 MNHNS, CDR2 SASEGT. The V and J ends lost 5 bases and 5 bases respectively, with 18 bases between them.

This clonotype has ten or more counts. The CDR3 loop reads CASRPGHYGSGANVLTF. CDR3 sequence (DNA): TGTGCCAGCAGGCCGGGACACTACGGCTCTGGGGCCAACGTCCTGACTTTC. The chain carries TRBV6-5 and TRBJ2-6; D might be TRBD1 (6 bases). V gave up 6 bases and J gave up 0 bases, with 15 bases separating them. The germline CDR1 and CDR2 sequences are MNHEY and SVGAGI. CDR3 length: 17 amino acids.

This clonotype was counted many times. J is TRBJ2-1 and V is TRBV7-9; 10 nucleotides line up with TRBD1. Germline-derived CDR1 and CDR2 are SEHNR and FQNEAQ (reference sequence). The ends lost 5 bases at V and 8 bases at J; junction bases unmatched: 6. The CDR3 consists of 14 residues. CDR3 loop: CASSPRDRGYEQFF. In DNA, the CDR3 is TGTGCCAGCAGCCCCCGGGACAGGGGCTATGAGCAGTTCTTC.